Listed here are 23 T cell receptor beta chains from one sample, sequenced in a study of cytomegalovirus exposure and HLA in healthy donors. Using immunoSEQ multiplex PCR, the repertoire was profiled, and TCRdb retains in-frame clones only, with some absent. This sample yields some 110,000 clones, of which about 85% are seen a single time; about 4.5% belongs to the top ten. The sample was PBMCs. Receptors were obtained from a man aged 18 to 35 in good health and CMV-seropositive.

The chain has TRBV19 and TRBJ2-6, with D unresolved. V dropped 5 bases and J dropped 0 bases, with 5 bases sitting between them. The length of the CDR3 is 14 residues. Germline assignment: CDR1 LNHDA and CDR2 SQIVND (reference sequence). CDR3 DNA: TGTGCCAGTAGTCCCCTCTCTGGGGCCAACGTCCTGACTTTC. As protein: CASSPLSGANVLTF. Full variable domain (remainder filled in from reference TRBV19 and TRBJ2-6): DGGITQSPKYLFRKEGQNVTLSCEQNLNHDAMYWYRQDPGQGLRLIYYSQIVNDFQKGDIAEGYSVSREKKESFPLTVTSAQKNPTAFYLCASSPLSGANVLTFGAGSRLTVL.

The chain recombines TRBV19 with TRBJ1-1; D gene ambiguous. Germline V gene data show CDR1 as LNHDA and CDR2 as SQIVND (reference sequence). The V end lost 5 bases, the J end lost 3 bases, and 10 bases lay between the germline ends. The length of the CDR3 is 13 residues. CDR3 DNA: TGTGCCAGTAGTTACGCGTCCCACACTGAAGCTTTCTTT. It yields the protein CASSYASHTEAFF.

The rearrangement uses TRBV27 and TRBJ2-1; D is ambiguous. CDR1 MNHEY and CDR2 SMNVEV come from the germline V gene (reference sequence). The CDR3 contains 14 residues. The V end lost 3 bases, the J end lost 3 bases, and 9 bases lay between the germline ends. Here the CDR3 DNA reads TGTGCCAGCAGTTTTGGCGGTTTCTACAATGAGCAGTTCTTC. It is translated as CASSFGGFYNEQFF.

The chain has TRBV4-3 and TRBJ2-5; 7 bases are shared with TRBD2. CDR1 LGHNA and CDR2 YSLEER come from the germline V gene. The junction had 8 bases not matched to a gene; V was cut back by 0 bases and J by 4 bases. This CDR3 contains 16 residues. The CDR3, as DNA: TGCGCCAGCAGCCAAGAGGCCAGCCGGGGGGTAGAGACCCAGTACTTC. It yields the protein CASSQEASRGVETQYF.

This CDR3 is CASSLPSSSDYGYTF. The CDR3 DNA reads as TGTGCCAGCAGCTTACCTTCCTCCTCGGACTATGGCTACACCTTC. The chain carries TRBV5-5 and TRBJ1-2, with D hard to call. Germline V CDR1 and CDR2: SGHKS, YYEKEE (reference sequence). The CDR3 runs 15 residues. The ends were cut back, 2 bases at V and 3 bases at J, with 14 bases in the middle.

The CDR3 loop reads CASPRARGAPSDTEAFF. CDR3 DNA sequence: TGTGCCAGCCCTCGAGCTAGGGGCGCCCCATCGGACACTGAAGCTTTCTTT. V is TRBV28 and J is TRBJ1-1; D is perhaps TRBD1 (5 bases). The CDR3 is 17 residues long. V was cut by 8 bases and J by 3 bases, with 25 bases left in between. Germline CDR1 reads MDHEN; CDR2 reads SYDVKM.

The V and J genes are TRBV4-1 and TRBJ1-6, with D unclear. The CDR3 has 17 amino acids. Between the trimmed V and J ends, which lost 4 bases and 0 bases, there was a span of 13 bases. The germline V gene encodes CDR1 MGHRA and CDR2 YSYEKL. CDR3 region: CASSPFRESSYNSPLHF. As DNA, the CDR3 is TGCGCCAGCAGCCCTTTTAGGGAGAGCTCCTATAATTCACCCCTCCACTTT.

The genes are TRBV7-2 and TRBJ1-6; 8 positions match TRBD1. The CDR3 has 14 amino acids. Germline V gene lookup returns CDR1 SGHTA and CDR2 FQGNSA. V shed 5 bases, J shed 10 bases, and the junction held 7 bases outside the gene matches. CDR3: CASSPDRERSPLHF. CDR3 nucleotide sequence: TGTGCCAGCAGCCCGGACAGGGAAAGGTCACCCCTCCACTTT. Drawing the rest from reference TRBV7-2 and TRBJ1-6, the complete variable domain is GAGVSQSPSNKVTEKGKDVELRCDPISGHTALYWYRQSLGQGLEFLIYFQGNSAPDKSGLPSDRFSAERTGGSVSTLTIQRTQQEDSAVYLCASSPDRERSPLHFGNGTRLTVT.

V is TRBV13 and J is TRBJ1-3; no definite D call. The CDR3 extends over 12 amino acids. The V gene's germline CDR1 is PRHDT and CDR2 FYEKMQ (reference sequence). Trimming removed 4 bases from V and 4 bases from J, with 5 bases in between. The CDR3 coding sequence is TGTGCCAGCAGCTCCTACGGAAACACCATATATTTT. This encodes CASSSYGNTIYF.

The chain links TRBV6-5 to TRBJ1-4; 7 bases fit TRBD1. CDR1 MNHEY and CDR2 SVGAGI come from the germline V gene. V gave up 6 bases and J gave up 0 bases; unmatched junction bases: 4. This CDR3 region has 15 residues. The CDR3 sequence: CASRGDRATNEKLFF. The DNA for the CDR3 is TGTGCCAGCAGGGGCGACAGGGCAACTAATGAAAAACTGTTTTTT.

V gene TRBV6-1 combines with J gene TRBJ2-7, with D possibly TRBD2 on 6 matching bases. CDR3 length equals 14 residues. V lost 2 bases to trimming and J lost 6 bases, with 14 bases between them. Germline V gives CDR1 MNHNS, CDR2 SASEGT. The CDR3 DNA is TGTGCCAGCAGTGAAAAGGTCCAGGGAGGCGAGCAGTACTTC. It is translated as CASSEKVQGGEQYF.

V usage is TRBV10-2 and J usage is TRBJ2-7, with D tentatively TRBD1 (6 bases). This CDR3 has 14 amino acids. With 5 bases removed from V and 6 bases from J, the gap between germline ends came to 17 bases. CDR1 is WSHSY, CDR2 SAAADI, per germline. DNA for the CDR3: TGCGCCAGCAGTCGTCCAGGGGCATCTAGCGAGCAGTACTTC. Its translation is CASSRPGASSEQYF.

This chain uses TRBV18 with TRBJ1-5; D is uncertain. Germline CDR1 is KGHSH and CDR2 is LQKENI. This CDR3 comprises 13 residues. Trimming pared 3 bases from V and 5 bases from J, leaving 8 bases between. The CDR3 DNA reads TGTGCCAGCTCACCCGGGGAAGATCAGCCCCAGCATTTT. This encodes CASSPGEDQPQHF. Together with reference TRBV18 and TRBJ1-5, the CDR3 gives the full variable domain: NAGVMQNPRHLVRRRGQEARLRCSPMKGHSHVYWYRQLPEEGLKFMVYLQKENIIDESGMPKERFSAEFPKEGPSILRIQQVVRGDSAAYFCASSPGEDQPQHFGDGTRLSIL.

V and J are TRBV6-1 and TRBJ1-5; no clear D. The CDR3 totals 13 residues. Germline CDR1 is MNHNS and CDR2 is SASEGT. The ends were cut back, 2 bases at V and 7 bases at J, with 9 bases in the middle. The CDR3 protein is CASSELEEQPQHF. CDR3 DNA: TGTGCCAGCAGTGAATTGGAGGAGCAGCCCCAGCATTTT.

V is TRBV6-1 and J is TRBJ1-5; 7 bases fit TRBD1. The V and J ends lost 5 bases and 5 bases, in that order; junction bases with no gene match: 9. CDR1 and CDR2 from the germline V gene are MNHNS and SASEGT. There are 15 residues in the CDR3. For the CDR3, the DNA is TGTGCCAGCAGTACCCCGACAGGGCTGGATCAGCCCCAGCATTTT. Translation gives CASSTPTGLDQPQHF.

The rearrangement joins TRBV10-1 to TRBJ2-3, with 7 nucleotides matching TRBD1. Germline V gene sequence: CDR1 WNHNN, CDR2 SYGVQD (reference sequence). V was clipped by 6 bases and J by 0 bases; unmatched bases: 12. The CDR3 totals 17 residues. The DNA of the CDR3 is TGCGCCAGCAGCTACAATCGGGACAGCCCTAGCACAGATACGCAGTATTTT. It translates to CASSYNRDSPSTDTQYF.

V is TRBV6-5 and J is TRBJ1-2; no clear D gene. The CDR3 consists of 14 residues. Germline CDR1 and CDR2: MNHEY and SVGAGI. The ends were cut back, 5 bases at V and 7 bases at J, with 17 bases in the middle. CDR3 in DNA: TGTGCCAGCAGTCCCGCGTTCGGTTTTTCTGGCTACACCTTC. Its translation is CASSPAFGFSGYTF.

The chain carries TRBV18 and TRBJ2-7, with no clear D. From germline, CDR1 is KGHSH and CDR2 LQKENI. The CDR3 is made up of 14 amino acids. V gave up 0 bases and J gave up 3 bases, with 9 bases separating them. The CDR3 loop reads CASSPPNQDYEQYF. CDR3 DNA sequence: TGTGCCAGCTCACCACCTAACCAGGACTACGAGCAGTACTTC. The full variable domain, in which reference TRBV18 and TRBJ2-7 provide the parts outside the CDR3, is NAGVMQNPRHLVRRRGQEARLRCSPMKGHSHVYWYRQLPEEGLKFMVYLQKENIIDESGMPKERFSAEFPKEGPSILRIQQVVRGDSAAYFCASSPPNQDYEQYFGPGTRLTVT.

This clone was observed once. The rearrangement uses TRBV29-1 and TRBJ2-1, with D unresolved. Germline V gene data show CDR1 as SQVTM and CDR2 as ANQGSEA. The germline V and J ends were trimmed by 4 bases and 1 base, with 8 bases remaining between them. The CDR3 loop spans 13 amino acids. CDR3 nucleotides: TGCAGCGTTGTTCCCACTTCCTACAATGAGCAGTTCTTC. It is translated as CSVVPTSYNEQFF.

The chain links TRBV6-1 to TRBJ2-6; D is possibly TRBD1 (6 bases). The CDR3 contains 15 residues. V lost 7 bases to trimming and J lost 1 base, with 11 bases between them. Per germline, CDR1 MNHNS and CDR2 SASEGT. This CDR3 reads CASTLTGSGANVLTF. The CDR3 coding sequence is TGTGCCAGCACCTTAACAGGGTCTGGGGCCAACGTCCTGACTTTC.

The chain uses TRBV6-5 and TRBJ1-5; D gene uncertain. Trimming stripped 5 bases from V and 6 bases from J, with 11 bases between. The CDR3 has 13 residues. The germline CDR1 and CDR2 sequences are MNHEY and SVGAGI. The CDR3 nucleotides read TGTGCCAGCAGTATCTCACGCAGTCAGCCCCAGCATTTT. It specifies CASSISRSQPQHF.

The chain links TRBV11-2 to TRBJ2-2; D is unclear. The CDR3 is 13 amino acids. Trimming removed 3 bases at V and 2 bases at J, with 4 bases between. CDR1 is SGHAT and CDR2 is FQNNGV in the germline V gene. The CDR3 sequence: CASSLANTGELFF. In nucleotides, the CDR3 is TGTGCCAGCAGCTTGGCAAACACCGGGGAGCTGTTTTTT.

The CDR3 is CASIRDRDLPDTQYF. CDR3 in DNA: TGTGCCAGCATCCGGGACAGGGACCTCCCAGATACGCAGTATTTT. The chain links TRBV18 to TRBJ2-3, with 9 bases that match TRBD1. The J segment lost 4 bases and the V segment lost 8 bases, leaving 10 bases of the junction unmatched. The germline gives CDR1 KGHSH, CDR2 LQKENI. The CDR3 runs 15 residues.